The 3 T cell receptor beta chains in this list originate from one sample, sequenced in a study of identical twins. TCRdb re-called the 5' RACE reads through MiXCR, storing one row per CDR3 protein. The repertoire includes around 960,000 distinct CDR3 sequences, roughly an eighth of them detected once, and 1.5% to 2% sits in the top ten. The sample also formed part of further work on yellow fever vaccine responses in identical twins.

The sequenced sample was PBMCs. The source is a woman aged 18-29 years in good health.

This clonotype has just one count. CDR3: CAMGSYNEQFF. Written as DNA, the CDR3 is TGTGCCATGGGTTCGTACAATGAGCAGTTCTTC. The chain uses TRBV10-3 and TRBJ2-1; D remains unclear. Germline CDR1 ENHRY, CDR2 SYGVKD. Trimming took off 9 bases at V and 4 bases at J, with 7 bases between the two ends. The CDR3 covers 11 residues.

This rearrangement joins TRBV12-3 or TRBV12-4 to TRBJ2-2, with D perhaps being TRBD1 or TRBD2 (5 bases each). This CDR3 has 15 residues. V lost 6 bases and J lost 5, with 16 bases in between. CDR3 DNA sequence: TGTGCCAGCAGATCCCCGGGACCACCAACCGGGGAGCTGTTTTTT. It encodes CASRSPGPPTGELFF.

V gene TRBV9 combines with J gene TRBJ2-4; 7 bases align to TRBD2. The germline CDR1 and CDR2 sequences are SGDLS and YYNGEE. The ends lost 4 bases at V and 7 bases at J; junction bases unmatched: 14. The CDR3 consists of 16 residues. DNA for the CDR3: TGTGCCAGCAGCCCCAGCGGTCTGGGGCGGGGGAACATTCAGTACTTC. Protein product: CASSPSGLGRGNIQYF.